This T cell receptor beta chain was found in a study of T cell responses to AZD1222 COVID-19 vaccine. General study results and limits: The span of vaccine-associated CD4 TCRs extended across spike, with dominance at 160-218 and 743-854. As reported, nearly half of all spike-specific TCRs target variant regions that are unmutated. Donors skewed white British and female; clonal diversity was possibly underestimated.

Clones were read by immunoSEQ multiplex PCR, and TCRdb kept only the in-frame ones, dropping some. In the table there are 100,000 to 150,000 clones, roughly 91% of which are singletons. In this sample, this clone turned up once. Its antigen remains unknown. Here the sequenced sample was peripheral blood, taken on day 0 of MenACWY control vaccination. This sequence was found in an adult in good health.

Here the CDR3 reads CACGAANQPQHF. The CDR3 region has the DNA TGTGCCTGCGGTGCGGCAAATCAGCCCCAGCATTTT. This chain connects TRBV19 to TRBJ1-5; D not resolved. Germline V lookup: CDR1 LNHDA, CDR2 SQIVND (reference sequence). The CDR3 has 12 residues. Trimming pared 11 bases from V and 4 bases from J, leaving 12 bases between. The entire variable domain, with the rest obtained from reference TRBV19 and TRBJ1-5, is as follows: DGGITQSPKYLFRKEGQNVTLSCEQNLNHDAMYWYRQDPGQGLRLIYYSQIVNDFQKGDIAEGYSVSREKKESFPLTVTSAQKNPTAFYLCACGAANQPQHFGDGTRLSIL.